This T cell receptor beta chain was captured by sequencing in a study of technical replicates of blood from a handful of donors. The CDR3 consists of 17 residues. The V end was cut by 2 bases, the J end by 7 bases, with 19 bases between. Germline-derived CDR1 and CDR2 are SGDLS and YYNGEE. Libraries were prepared by immunoSEQ multiplex PCR; TCRdb keeps only in-frame clonotypes and omits some of them. Here the sample spans 65,000 to 85,000 clones, 95% to 97% being singletons. The receptor was derived from a human donor in good health. The rearrangement links TRBV9 to TRBJ1-6; a weak D match, TRBD1 (6 bases). Specimen: T cells isolated from PBMCs. The CDR3 sequence: CASSVQPLRGINSPLHF. The CDR3 DNA follows: TGTGCCAGCAGCGTCCAGCCTTTGAGGGGGATCAATTCACCCCTCCACTTT.